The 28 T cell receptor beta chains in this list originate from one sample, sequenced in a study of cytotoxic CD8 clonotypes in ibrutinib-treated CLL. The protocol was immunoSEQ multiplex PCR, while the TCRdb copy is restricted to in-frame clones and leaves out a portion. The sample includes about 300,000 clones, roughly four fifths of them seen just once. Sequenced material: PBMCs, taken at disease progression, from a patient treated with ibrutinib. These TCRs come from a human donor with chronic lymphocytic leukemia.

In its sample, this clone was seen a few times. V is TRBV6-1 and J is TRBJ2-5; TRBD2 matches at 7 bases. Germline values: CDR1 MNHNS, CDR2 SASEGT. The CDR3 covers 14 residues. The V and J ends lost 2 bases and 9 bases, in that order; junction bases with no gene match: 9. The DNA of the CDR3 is TGTGCCAGCAGTGAACCGGGCCCTGGGGGGGCCCAGTACTTC. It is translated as CASSEPGPGGAQYF.

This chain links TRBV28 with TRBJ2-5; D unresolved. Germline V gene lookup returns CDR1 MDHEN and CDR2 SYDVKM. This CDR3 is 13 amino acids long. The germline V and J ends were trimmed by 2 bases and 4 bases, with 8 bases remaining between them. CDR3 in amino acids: CASSLQLGETQYF. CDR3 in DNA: TGTGCCAGCAGTTTACAGTTAGGAGAGACCCAGTACTTC.

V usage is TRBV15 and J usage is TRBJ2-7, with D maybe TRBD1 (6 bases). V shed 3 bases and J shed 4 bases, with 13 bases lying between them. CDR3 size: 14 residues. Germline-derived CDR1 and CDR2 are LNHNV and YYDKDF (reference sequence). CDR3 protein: CATSRGRGIYEQYF. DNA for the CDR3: TGTGCCACCAGCAGGGGAAGGGGGATTTACGAGCAGTACTTC.

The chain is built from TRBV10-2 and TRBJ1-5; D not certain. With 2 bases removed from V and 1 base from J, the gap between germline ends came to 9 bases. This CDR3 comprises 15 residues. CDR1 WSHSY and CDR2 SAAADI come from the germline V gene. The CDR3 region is CASSENGGSNQPQHF. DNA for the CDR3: TGCGCCAGCAGTGAGAACGGCGGAAGCAATCAGCCCCAGCATTTT.

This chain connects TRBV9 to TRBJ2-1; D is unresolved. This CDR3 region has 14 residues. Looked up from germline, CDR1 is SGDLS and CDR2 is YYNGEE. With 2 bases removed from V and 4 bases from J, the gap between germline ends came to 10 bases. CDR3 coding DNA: TGTGCCAGCAGCGTTTCGGCTGAGTACAATGAGCAGTTCTTC. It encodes CASSVSAEYNEQFF.

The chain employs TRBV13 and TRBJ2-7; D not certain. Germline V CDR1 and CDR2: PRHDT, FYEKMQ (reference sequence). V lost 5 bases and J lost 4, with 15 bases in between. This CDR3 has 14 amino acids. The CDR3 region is CASSQRASFYEQYF. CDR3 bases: TGTGCCAGCAGCCAGCGTGCGTCTTTTTACGAGCAGTACTTC. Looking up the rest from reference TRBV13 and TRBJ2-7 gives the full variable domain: AAGVIQSPRHLIKEKRETATLKCYPIPRHDTVYWYQQGPGQDPQFLISFYEKMQSDKGSIPDRFSAQQFSDYHSELNMSSLELGDSALYFCASSQRASFYEQYFGPGTRLTVT.

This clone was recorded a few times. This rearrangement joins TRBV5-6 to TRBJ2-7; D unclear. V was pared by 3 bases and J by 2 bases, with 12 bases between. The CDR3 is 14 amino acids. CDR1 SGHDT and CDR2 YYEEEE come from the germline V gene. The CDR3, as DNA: TGTGCCAGCAGCTCCGCCGGGTCGACCTACGAGCAGTACTTC. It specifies CASSSAGSTYEQYF.

The CDR3 DNA reads as TGTGCCAGCAGCTCAACAACCGACAGGGCAGACTACGAGCAGTACTTC. Its translation: CASSSTTDRADYEQYF. The rearrangement links TRBV13 to TRBJ2-7; 7 bases match TRBD1. Germline trimming cut 4 bases from V and 3 bases from J; bases unmatched to any gene: 12. There are 16 residues in the CDR3. The germline gives CDR1 PRHDT, CDR2 FYEKMQ (reference sequence). The whole variable domain, filled in from reference TRBV13 and TRBJ2-7, reads AAGVIQSPRHLIKEKRETATLKCYPIPRHDTVYWYQQGPGQDPQFLISFYEKMQSDKGSIPDRFSAQQFSDYHSELNMSSLELGDSALYFCASSSTTDRADYEQYFGPGTRLTVT.

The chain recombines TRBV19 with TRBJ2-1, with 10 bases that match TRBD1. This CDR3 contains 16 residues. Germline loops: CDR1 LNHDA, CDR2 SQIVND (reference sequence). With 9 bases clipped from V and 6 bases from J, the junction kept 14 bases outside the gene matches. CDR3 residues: CASQKAGQGVGNEQFF. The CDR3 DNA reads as TGTGCCAGCCAAAAAGCAGGACAGGGGGTTGGCAATGAGCAGTTCTTC.

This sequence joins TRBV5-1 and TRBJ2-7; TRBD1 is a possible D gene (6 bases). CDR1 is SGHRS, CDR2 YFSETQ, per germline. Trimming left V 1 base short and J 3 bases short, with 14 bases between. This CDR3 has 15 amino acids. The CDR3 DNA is TGCGCCAGCAGCTTGAGTGGACAGCCTTACTACGAGCAGTACTTC. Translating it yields CASSLSGQPYYEQYF.

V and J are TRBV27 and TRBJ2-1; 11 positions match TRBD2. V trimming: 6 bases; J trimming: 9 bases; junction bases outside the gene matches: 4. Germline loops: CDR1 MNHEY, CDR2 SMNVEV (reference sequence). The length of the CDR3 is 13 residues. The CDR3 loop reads CASSELAGVEQFF. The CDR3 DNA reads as TGTGCCAGCAGCGAACTAGCGGGAGTTGAGCAGTTCTTC.

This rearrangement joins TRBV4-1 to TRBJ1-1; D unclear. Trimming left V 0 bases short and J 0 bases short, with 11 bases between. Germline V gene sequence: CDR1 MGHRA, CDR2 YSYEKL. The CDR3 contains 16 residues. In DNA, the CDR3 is TGCGCCAGCAGCCAAGATCCGAGGTGGATGAACACTGAAGCTTTCTTT. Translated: CASSQDPRWMNTEAFF.

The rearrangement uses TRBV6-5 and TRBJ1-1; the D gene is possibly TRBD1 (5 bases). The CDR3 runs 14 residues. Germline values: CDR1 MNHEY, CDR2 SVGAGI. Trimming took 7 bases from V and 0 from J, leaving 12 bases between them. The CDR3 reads CASTEPGMNTEAFF. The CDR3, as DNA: TGTGCCAGCACCGAGCCAGGGATGAACACTGAAGCTTTCTTT.

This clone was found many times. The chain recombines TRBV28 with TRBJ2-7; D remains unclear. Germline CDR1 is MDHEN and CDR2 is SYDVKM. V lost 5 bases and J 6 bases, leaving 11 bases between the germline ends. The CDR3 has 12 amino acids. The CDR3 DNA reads TGTGCCAGCAGTCCCGGCTATGGCGAGCAGTACTTC. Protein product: CASSPGYGEQYF.

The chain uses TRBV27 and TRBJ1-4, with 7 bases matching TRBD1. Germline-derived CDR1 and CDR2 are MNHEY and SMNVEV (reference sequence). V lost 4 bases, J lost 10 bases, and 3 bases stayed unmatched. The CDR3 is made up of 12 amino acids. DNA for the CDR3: TGTGCCAGCAGTTACAGGGGTGGAAAACTGTTTTTT. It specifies CASSYRGGKLFF.

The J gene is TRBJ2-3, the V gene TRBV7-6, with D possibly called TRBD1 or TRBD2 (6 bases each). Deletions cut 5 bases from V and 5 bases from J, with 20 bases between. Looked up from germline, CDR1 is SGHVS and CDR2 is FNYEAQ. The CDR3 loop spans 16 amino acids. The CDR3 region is CASSVRGVGGGDTQYF. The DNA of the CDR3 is TGTGCCAGCAGCGTCAGGGGAGTGGGAGGAGGAGATACGCAGTATTTT.

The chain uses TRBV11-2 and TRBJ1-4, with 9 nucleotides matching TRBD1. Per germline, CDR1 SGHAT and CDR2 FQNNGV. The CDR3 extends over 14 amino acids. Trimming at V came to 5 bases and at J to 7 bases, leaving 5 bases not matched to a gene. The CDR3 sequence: CASSIGTGFEKLFF. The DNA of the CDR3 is TGTGCCAGCAGCATCGGGACAGGGTTTGAAAAACTGTTTTTT.

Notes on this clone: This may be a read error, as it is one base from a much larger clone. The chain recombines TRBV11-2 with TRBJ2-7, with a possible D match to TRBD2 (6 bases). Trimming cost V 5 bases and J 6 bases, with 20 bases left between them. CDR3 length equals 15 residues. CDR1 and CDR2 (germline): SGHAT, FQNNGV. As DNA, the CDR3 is TGTGCCAGCAGCCCGGCGAGGTTAAGGAGGGGCGAGCAGTACTTC. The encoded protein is CASSPARLRRGEQYF.

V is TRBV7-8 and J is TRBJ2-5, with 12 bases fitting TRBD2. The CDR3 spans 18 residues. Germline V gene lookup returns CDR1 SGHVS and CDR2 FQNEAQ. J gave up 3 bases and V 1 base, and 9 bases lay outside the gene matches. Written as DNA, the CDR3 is TGTGCCAGCAGCTTAGTGTCTAGCGGGAGGGCCGGAAAAGAGACCCAGTACTTC. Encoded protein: CASSLVSSGRAGKETQYF.

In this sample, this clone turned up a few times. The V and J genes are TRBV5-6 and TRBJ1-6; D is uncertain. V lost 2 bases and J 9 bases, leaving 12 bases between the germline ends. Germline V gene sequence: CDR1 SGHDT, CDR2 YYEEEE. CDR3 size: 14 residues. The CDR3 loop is CASSFQAFGSPLHF. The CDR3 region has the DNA TGTGCCAGCAGCTTTCAGGCCTTCGGTTCACCCCTCCACTTT.

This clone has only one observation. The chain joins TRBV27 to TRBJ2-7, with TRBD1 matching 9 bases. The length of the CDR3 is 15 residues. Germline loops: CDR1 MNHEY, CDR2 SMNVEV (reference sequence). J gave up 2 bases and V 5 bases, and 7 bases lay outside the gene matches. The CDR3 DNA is TGTGCCAGCAGTCCCGCTCGACAGGGGGCCTACGAGCAGTACTTC. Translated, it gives CASSPARQGAYEQYF.

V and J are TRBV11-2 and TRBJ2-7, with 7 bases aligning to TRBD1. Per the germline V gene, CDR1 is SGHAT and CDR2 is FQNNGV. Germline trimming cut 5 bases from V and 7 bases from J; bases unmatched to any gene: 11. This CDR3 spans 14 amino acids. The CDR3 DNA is TGTGCCAGCAGCCAGGGCAGGGGGTCTTGGGAGCAGTACTTC. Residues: CASSQGRGSWEQYF.

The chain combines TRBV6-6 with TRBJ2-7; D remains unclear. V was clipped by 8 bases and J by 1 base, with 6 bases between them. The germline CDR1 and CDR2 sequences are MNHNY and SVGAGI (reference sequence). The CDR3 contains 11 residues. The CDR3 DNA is TGTGCCAGCCGGGCTTCCTACGAGCAGTACTTC. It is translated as CASRASYEQYF.

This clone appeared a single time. In DNA form, the CDR3 reads TGTGCCAGCAGCCAAAGTCCAGAGTACAATGAGCAGTTCTTC. The encoded protein is CASSQSPEYNEQFF. The J gene is TRBJ2-1, the V gene TRBV14; D uncertain. V was pared by 2 bases and J by 4 bases, with 9 bases between. The CDR3 runs 14 residues. Germline V gene sequence: CDR1 SGHDN, CDR2 FVKESK.

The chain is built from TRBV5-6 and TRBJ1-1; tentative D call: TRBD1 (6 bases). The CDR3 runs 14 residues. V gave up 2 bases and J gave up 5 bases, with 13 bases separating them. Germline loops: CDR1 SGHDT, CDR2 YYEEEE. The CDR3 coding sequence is TGTGCCAGCAGCTTCGGGACACTCCTGACTGAAGCTTTCTTT. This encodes CASSFGTLLTEAFF.

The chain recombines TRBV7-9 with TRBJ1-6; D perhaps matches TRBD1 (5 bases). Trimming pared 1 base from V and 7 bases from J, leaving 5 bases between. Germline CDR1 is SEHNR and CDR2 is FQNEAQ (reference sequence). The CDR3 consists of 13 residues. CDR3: CASSLGQNSPLHF. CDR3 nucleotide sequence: TGTGCCAGCAGCTTAGGACAGAATTCACCCCTCCACTTT.

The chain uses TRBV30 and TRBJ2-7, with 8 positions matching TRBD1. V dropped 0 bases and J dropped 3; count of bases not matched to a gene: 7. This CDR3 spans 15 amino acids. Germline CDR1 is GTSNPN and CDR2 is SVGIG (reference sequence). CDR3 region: CAWSVRWTGNYEQYF. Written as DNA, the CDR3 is TGTGCCTGGAGTGTACGGTGGACAGGGAACTACGAGCAGTACTTC.

The CDR3 loop is CASSLYPGELFF. CDR3 nucleotides: TGTGCCAGCAGCTTATATCCCGGGGAGCTGTTTTTT. V usage is TRBV7-9 and J usage is TRBJ2-2; D ambiguous. Deletions cut 2 bases from V and 6 bases from J, with 4 bases between. The CDR3 spans 12 residues. From germline, CDR1 is SEHNR and CDR2 FQNEAQ (reference sequence). Full variable domain (rest looked up from reference TRBV7-9 and TRBJ2-2): DTGVSQNPRHKITKRGQNVTFRCDPISEHNRLYWYRQTLGQGPEFLTYFQNEAQLEKSRLLSDRFSAERPKGSFSTLEIQRTEQGDSAMYLCASSLYPGELFFGEGSRLTVL.